This T cell receptor (beta chain) was recorded in a study of shared clonotypes between healthy human individuals. Sequencing used immunoSEQ multiplex PCR; TCRdb keeps in-frame clones, though not all of them. Among about 730,000 clones, 72% were seen once, and the ten largest hold around 1.8%. V shed 4 bases and J 2 bases; nucleotides not matched to a gene: 3. This CDR3 comprises 13 residues. The germline gives CDR1 SGHRS, CDR2 YFSETQ. With respect to this clone: Additional DNA sequences in this sample encode the identical CDR3.

The sample taken for sequencing was memory CD4+ T cells sorted from blood. Subset given: CD45RA-negative fraction. This receptor was obtained from a woman aged 30 to 39 in good health. J is TRBJ2-7 and V is TRBV5-1, with 7 bases aligning to TRBD2. The CDR3 nucleotides read TGCGCCAGCAGCCCCGGGACTACCTACGAGCAGTACTTC. Its protein is CASSPGTTYEQYF.